This TCR beta chain was captured by sequencing in a study of cytomegalovirus exposure and HLA in healthy donors. Broader study findings: Most TCR sequences showed up rarely, but some public TCRs showed up in many donors. First-cohort TCR clusters were later found to tend to co-occur in the roughly 130 validation repertoires. In vitro experiments confirmed that a few CMV-associated chains were specific for CMV antigens. Cytomegalovirus association was listed for about 180 TCR beta chains.

About this clone itself: Its specificity is not known.

CDR1 is LNHDA and CDR2 is SQIVND in the germline V gene (reference sequence). The CDR3 consists of 14 residues. V was shortened by 7 bases and J by 3 bases, with 15 bases between the two germline ends. TCRdb keeps only in-frame clones here, not all; method: immunoSEQ multiplex PCR. This sample has some 170,000 clones, with roughly 90% found just once. This chain connects TRBV19 to TRBJ2-5; maybe TRBD2 (5 bases). This receptor was obtained from a woman between 18 and 29 years old in good health and CMV-seronegative. The specimen was PBMCs. DNA for the CDR3: TGTGCCAGTATTCTTTATGGAGGAAAAGAGACCCAGTACTTC. Amino acids: CASILYGGKETQYF.